This TCR beta chain was recorded in a study of blood T cell repertoires in COVID-19. Looking at the study overall: Acute-phase and convalescent COVID-19 samples originated in the United States, Italy and Spain. T cells, B-cell-depleted T cells, or PBMCs supplied cDNA or gDNA.

The repertoire was sequenced with immunoSEQ multiplex PCR; TCRdb's copy has only in-frame clones and lacks some. The sample lists about 130,000 clones; about 80% were seen once. The sample was peripheral blood. This clonotype was sampled from a woman between 50 and 59 years old with acute or convalescent COVID-19.

The CDR3 DNA sequence: TGTGCCAGCAGTTTTTCGGGGGGCTCCCACTATGGCTACACCTTC. Protein: CASSFSGGSHYGYTF. The chain couples TRBV27 to TRBJ1-2, with D possibly TRBD1 on 6 matching bases. The CDR3 loop spans 15 amino acids. Germline CDR1 is MNHEY and CDR2 is SMNVEV (reference sequence). Between the trimmed V and J ends, which lost 3 bases and 3 bases, there was a span of 14 bases.